This T cell receptor (beta chain) was obtained from a study of sequential checkpoint blockade in melanoma. The method was immunoSEQ multiplex PCR; TCRdb's version includes in-frame clones alone and lacks a portion of them. The sample shows about 22,000 clones, approximately 79% of them seen only once. In regard to this clone: The sample carries other DNA sequences with the same CDR3.

Trimming left V 0 bases short and J 2 bases short, with 10 bases between. The germline CDR1 and CDR2 sequences are MNHEY and SVGAGI. The CDR3 has 15 residues. Documented treatment: randomized to nivolumab then ipilimumab (arm A) or the reverse (arm B). The chain has TRBV6-5 and TRBJ1-1, with D possibly TRBD1 on 5 matching bases. This clonotype was obtained from a human donor with melanoma. The sample here was CD8+ T cells sorted from blood (inferred from file names), taken from a patient given nivolumab and ipilimumab in sequence. The chain's CDR3 is CASSYSPGLNTEAFF. The CDR3 nucleotides read TGTGCCAGCAGTTACTCCCCGGGACTAAACACTGAAGCTTTCTTT.